This entry lists 32 T cell receptor beta chains sequenced from one sample in a study of a mutant IDH1 vaccine in newly diagnosed glioma. TCRdb's table, derived via immunoSEQ multiplex PCR, lists solely in-frame clones and lacks some. Among about 92,000 clones listed, around 80% were seen once. Time point given: baseline, week 1 (first vaccination visit). Treatment reported: pre-vaccination baseline after standard-of-care therapy. Sequencing used PBMCs, obtained from a glioma patient treated with radiotherapy, temozolomide or both. These receptors originate from a man in his forties with glioma.

The chain has TRBV19 and TRBJ2-3, with 12 nucleotides matching TRBD2. The CDR3 is 16 residues long. CDR1 and CDR2 from the germline V gene are LNHDA and SQIVND (reference sequence). Trimming removed 5 bases from V and 3 bases from J; junction bases left unmatched: 6. CDR3 coding DNA: TGTGCCAGTAGTCCGACTAGCGGGAGAAAAACAGATACGCAGTATTTT. Protein product: CASSPTSGRKTDTQYF.

This clone was observed at least ten times. The V gene is TRBV18, the J gene TRBJ2-7; 11 positions agree with TRBD1. The CDR3 sequence is 16 residues long. Germline V gives CDR1 KGHSH, CDR2 LQKENI. Trimming at V came to 3 bases and at J to 6 bases, leaving 10 bases not matched to a gene. CDR3 loop: CASSPMGQGEGREQYF. Here the CDR3 DNA reads TGTGCCAGCTCACCGATGGGACAGGGGGAAGGTCGCGAGCAGTACTTC. Full variable domain (outside the CDR3, taken from reference TRBV18 and TRBJ2-7): NAGVMQNPRHLVRRRGQEARLRCSPMKGHSHVYWYRQLPEEGLKFMVYLQKENIIDESGMPKERFSAEFPKEGPSILRIQQVVRGDSAAYFCASSPMGQGEGREQYFGPGTRLTVT.

DNA of the CDR3: TGTGCCATCCCCGACGAGACTACCTCTAGCACAGATACGCAGTATTTT. Protein product: CAIPDETTSSTDTQYF. The chain links TRBV2 to TRBJ2-3, with D maybe TRBD2 (5 bases). Germline V gene data show CDR1 as SNHLY and CDR2 as FYNNEI. V was pared by 10 bases and J by 0 bases, with 20 bases between. The CDR3 consists of 16 residues.

J is TRBJ1-1 and V is TRBV7-3; 8 bases map to TRBD1. Germline V gives CDR1 SGHTA, CDR2 FQGTGA. Trimming removed 6 bases from V and 0 bases from J; junction bases left unmatched: 3. This CDR3 region has 14 residues. CDR3: CASRGQGLNTEAFF. For the CDR3, the DNA is TGTGCCAGCAGAGGACAGGGACTGAACACTGAAGCTTTCTTT.

The gene calls are TRBV6-5 and TRBJ2-7; TRBD1 aligns across 8 bases. The CDR3 spans 16 residues. The V segment lost 0 bases and the J segment 0 bases; nucleotides outside the gene matches: 4. The V gene's germline CDR1 is MNHEY and CDR2 SVGAGI. The CDR3 coding sequence is TGTGCCAGCAGTTACTCCGGGGGACAGGCCTCCTACGAGCAGTACTTC. It is translated as CASSYSGGQASYEQYF.

The rearrangement links TRBV15 to TRBJ1-1; D gene ambiguous. CDR1 is LNHNV, CDR2 YYDKDF, per germline (reference sequence). The CDR3 has 14 amino acids. V lost 0 bases and J 7 bases, leaving 12 bases between the germline ends. CDR3 region: CATSRDKGLGEAFF. The CDR3 bases are TGTGCCACCAGCAGAGATAAGGGTCTCGGTGAAGCTTTCTTT.

The chain joins TRBV19 to TRBJ2-7; a possible D gene is TRBD1 (6 bases). The CDR3 is 14 residues long. Germline V gives CDR1 LNHDA, CDR2 SQIVND (reference sequence). V was clipped by 6 bases and J by 2 bases, with 14 bases between them. The chain's CDR3 is CASSSWDTPYEQYF. The DNA for the CDR3 is TGTGCCAGTAGCTCATGGGACACCCCCTACGAGCAGTACTTC.

The chain carries TRBV29-1 and TRBJ1-2, with D unclear. V lost 4 bases to trimming and J lost 5 bases, with 2 bases between them. Germline values: CDR1 SQVTM, CDR2 ANQGSEA. The CDR3 is 9 residues long. The chain's CDR3 is CSVGYGYTF. The CDR3 region has the DNA TGCAGCGTTGGGTATGGCTACACCTTC.

This chain links TRBV2 with TRBJ1-1; the match to TRBD1 covers 10 bases. Germline CDR1 and CDR2: SNHLY and FYNNEI. There are 15 residues in the CDR3. V was clipped by 8 bases and J by 1 base; unmatched bases: 7. As DNA, the CDR3 is TGTGCCAGCGGTGGGACAGGGGTTCCGAACACTGAAGCTTTCTTT. Its translation: CASGGTGVPNTEAFF.

This clone was recorded only once. The gene calls are TRBV10-3 and TRBJ2-3; a weak D match, TRBD1 (6 bases). Germline CDR1 is ENHRY and CDR2 is SYGVKD. Trimming stripped 8 bases from V and 5 bases from J, with 11 bases between. The CDR3 spans 12 residues. This chain's CDR3 is CAIEGVQDTQYF. CDR3 DNA: TGTGCCATCGAGGGGGTTCAAGATACGCAGTATTTT.

The gene calls are TRBV28 and TRBJ2-7; TRBD2 matches 7 bases. The CDR3 totals 14 residues. The V gene end was trimmed by 6 bases and the J gene end by 0 bases; junction bases not matched to a gene: 5. Germline V CDR1 and CDR2: MDHEN, SYDVKM. The CDR3 DNA reads TGTGCCAGCAGGGAGGGACTACCCTCCTACGAGCAGTACTTC. It is translated as CASREGLPSYEQYF.

The chain joins TRBV7-2 to TRBJ2-7; TRBD2 matches at 10 bases. CDR3 length: 15 amino acids. Trimming cost V 2 bases and J 6 bases; bases outside gene matches: 7. Germline V CDR1 and CDR2: SGHTA, FQGNSA. CDR3 sequence reads: CASSLLAGALSEQYF. The CDR3 DNA reads as TGTGCCAGCAGCTTACTAGCGGGGGCGCTTAGCGAGCAGTACTTC.

This clone occurred a few times. The rearrangement joins TRBV4-3 to TRBJ2-3; no reliable D call. Germline CDR1 is LGHNA and CDR2 is YSLEER. The CDR3 spans 13 residues. Trimming stripped 1 base from V and 4 bases from J, with 6 bases between. In nucleotides, the CDR3 is TGCGCCAGCAGCCAAGGGGTCCCAGATACGCAGTATTTT. Translation: CASSQGVPDTQYF.

This clone has only a few counts. This chain joins TRBV18 and TRBJ1-5; 7 bases line up with TRBD1. The CDR3 spans 13 residues. The trim removed 6 bases at V and 4 bases at J, leaving 3 bases unmatched. Germline loops: CDR1 KGHSH, CDR2 LQKENI. The CDR3 spells CASSGTDNQPQHF. CDR3 nucleotide sequence: TGTGCCAGCTCCGGGACAGATAATCAGCCCCAGCATTTT.

This rearrangement joins TRBV6-4 to TRBJ2-2, with 7 bases identical to TRBD1. The CDR3 runs 14 residues. Germline CDR1 and CDR2: MRHNA and SNTAGT. Trimming cost V 4 bases and J 5 bases; bases outside gene matches: 4. In DNA, the CDR3 is TGTGCCAGCAGTGGACAGGGTACGACCGGGGAGCTGTTTTTT. Encoded protein: CASSGQGTTGELFF.

The V and J genes are TRBV10-3 and TRBJ2-7; TRBD2 matches at 11 bases. This CDR3 spans 15 amino acids. V was clipped by 7 bases and J by 0 bases; unmatched bases: 5. Per the germline V gene, CDR1 is ENHRY and CDR2 is SYGVKD. CDR3 DNA: TGTGCCATCAAACCGGGACTAGCGGACTCCTACGAGCAGTACTTC. Its translation is CAIKPGLADSYEQYF.

This clone was seen once. The chain uses TRBV5-1 and TRBJ2-7, with a possible D match to TRBD2 (5 bases). In germline, CDR1 is SGHRS, CDR2 YFSETQ. Trimming left V 0 bases short and J 2 bases short, with 12 bases between. This CDR3 contains 15 residues. CDR3: CASSLDGRGTYEQYF. CDR3 DNA: TGCGCCAGCAGCTTGGATGGTCGGGGTACCTACGAGCAGTACTTC. Full variable domain (outside the CDR3, taken from reference TRBV5-1 and TRBJ2-7): KAGVTQTPRYLIKTRGQQVTLSCSPISGHRSVSWYQQTPGQGLQFLFEYFSETQRNKGNFPGRFSGRQFSNSRSEMNVSTLELGDSALYLCASSLDGRGTYEQYFGPGTRLTVT.

The rearrangement links TRBV9 to TRBJ2-3; 9 bases map to TRBD2. The J segment lost 0 bases and the V segment lost 3 bases, leaving 5 bases of the junction unmatched. From germline, CDR1 is SGDLS and CDR2 YYNGEE. The CDR3 is 16 residues long. CDR3: CASSARLADSTDTQYF. The CDR3 DNA sequence: TGTGCCAGCAGCGCCAGACTAGCGGATAGCACAGATACGCAGTATTTT. Full variable domain (rest looked up from reference TRBV9 and TRBJ2-3): DSGVTQTPKHLITATGQRVTLRCSPRSGDLSVYWYQQSLDQGLQFLIQYYNGEERAKGNILERFSAQQFPDLHSELNLSSLELGDSALYFCASSARLADSTDTQYFGPGTRLTVL.

The CDR3 region is CASSFGGGSTDTQYF. For the CDR3, the DNA is TGTGCCAGCAGCTTCGGCGGGGGGAGCACAGATACGCAGTATTTT. The V call is TRBV11-2, the J call TRBJ2-3, with TRBD2 matching over 8 bases. The CDR3 spans 15 residues. CDR1 and CDR2 (germline): SGHAT, FQNNGV. The V and J ends lost 3 bases and 0 bases, in that order; junction bases with no gene match: 2.

The CDR3 reads CASSLEGTGETQYF. CDR3 nucleotides: TGTGCCAGCAGCTTAGAGGGGACAGGAGAGACCCAGTACTTC. The chain combines TRBV7-2 with TRBJ2-5; TRBD1 matches at 8 bases. Germline V gives CDR1 SGHTA, CDR2 FQGNSA. V trimming: 1 base; J trimming: 4 bases; junction bases outside the gene matches: 2. The CDR3 is made up of 14 amino acids.

This clone was counted a few times. V usage is TRBV6-5 and J usage is TRBJ1-1; no definite D call. This CDR3 has 12 residues. The germline V gene encodes CDR1 MNHEY and CDR2 SVGAGI. Deletions cut 2 bases from V and 4 bases from J, with 5 bases between. CDR3 loop: CASSYGSTEAFF. In DNA form, the CDR3 reads TGTGCCAGCAGTTACGGCAGCACTGAAGCTTTCTTT.

This clone was picked up a small number of times. The V and J genes are TRBV4-1 and TRBJ1-2; 9 bases match TRBD1. The length of the CDR3 is 16 residues. Germline V gives CDR1 MGHRA, CDR2 YSYEKL. V lost 2 bases, J lost 2 bases, and 6 bases stayed unmatched. The DNA for the CDR3 is TGCGCCAGCAGCCAAACCCGACAGGGGGGCAACTATGGCTACACCTTC. This encodes CASSQTRQGGNYGYTF.

V usage is TRBV5-1 and J usage is TRBJ2-3; 11 bases fit TRBD2. The junction had 3 bases not matched to a gene; V was cut back by 7 bases and J by 2 bases. This CDR3 is built from 14 residues. CDR1 and CDR2 from the germline V gene are SGHRS and YFSETQ. This CDR3 reads CASLAGGLTDTQYF. DNA for the CDR3: TGCGCCAGCCTAGCGGGAGGCCTCACAGATACGCAGTATTTT.

The V and J genes are TRBV28 and TRBJ1-2, with D possibly matching TRBD1 (5 bases). The CDR3 runs to 14 residues. Germline CDR1 and CDR2: MDHEN and SYDVKM. V shed 5 bases and J shed 4 bases, with 14 bases lying between them. The CDR3 coding sequence is TGTGCCAGCAGTACCCCCCCAGGGATCTATGGCTACACCTTC. This codes for CASSTPPGIYGYTF.

The chain links TRBV10-3 to TRBJ2-1, with 8 bases aligning to TRBD1. Per the germline V gene, CDR1 is ENHRY and CDR2 is SYGVKD. V lost 3 bases to trimming and J lost 7 bases; unmatched junction nucleotides: 8. The CDR3 runs to 15 residues. CDR3 nucleotide sequence: TGTGCCATCAGTGATGGACAGAGGACAGGGAATGAGCAGTTCTTC. Its translation is CAISDGQRTGNEQFF.

The chain links TRBV10-3 to TRBJ1-5; possible D gene TRBD1, 5 bases. V was pared by 2 bases and J by 2 bases, with 10 bases between. Germline V gene data show CDR1 as ENHRY and CDR2 as SYGVKD. The CDR3 sequence is 15 residues long. The CDR3 region is CAISEGGSGNQPQHF. In DNA form, the CDR3 reads TGTGCCATCAGTGAGGGGGGGAGTGGCAATCAGCCCCAGCATTTT.

This chain links TRBV7-3 with TRBJ2-1; 7 bases agree with TRBD2. The ends lost 5 bases at V and 3 bases at J; junction bases unmatched: 7. Germline lookup yields CDR1 SGHTA and CDR2 FQGTGA. The CDR3 runs 15 residues. In DNA form, the CDR3 reads TGTGCCAGCAGCGTGGGCGGGAGCGTCTACAATGAGCAGTTCTTC. Residues: CASSVGGSVYNEQFF. Supplemented by reference TRBV7-3 and TRBJ2-1, the full variable domain reads GAGVSQTPSNKVTEKGKYVELRCDPISGHTALYWYRQSLGQGPEFLIYFQGTGAADDSGLPNDRFFAVRPEGSVSTLKIQRTERGDSAVYLCASSVGGSVYNEQFFGPGTRLTVL.

The chain has TRBV7-2 and TRBJ2-5; D is unresolved. The closer fit of TRBJ2-7 to the DNA end suggests the J call may be wrong. In germline, CDR1 is SGHTA, CDR2 FQGNSA. This CDR3 comprises 11 residues. CDR3 sequence reads: CASSLIYEQYF. Written as DNA, the CDR3 is TGTGCCAGCAGCTTAATCTACGAGCAGTACTTC.

This chain joins TRBV6-5 and TRBJ1-3; no reliable D call. V dropped 1 base and J dropped 0 bases, with 7 bases sitting between them. This CDR3 contains 15 residues. Germline CDR1 is MNHEY and CDR2 is SVGAGI. CDR3 sequence (DNA): TGTGCCAGCAGTTACTTCGGCAGCTCTGGAAACACCATATATTTT. Its translation is CASSYFGSSGNTIYF.

This clone is a singleton in its sample. The genes are TRBV7-9 and TRBJ2-7; tentatively, D is TRBD1 (6 bases). Trimming stripped 4 bases from V and 1 base from J, with 17 bases between. Germline CDR1 SEHNR, CDR2 FQNEAQ (reference sequence). CDR3 length: 16 amino acids. The CDR3 coding sequence is TGTGCCAGCAGCTCCCTCGCGGAAGGGGGATCCTACGAGCAGTACTTC. This translates into CASSSLAEGGSYEQYF.

This clone was detected once. The genes are TRBV29-1 and TRBJ1-1; unclear D gene. V lost 4 bases, J lost 1 base, and 16 bases lay in between. CDR3 length: 15 residues. Looked up from germline, CDR1 is SQVTM and CDR2 is ANQGSEA. The CDR3 DNA sequence: TGCAGCGTTGTTCGTCACGCGGCAGGGAACACTGAAGCTTTCTTT. The encoded protein is CSVVRHAAGNTEAFF.

The CDR3 region is CASSPRQGNYGYTF. The DNA for the CDR3 is TGTGCCAGTAGTCCCCGACAGGGTAACTATGGCTACACCTTC. V is TRBV19 and J is TRBJ1-2; 7 bases map to TRBD1. The CDR3 length is 14 residues. Losses at the gene ends were 5 bases for V and 1 base for J; bases not matched to a gene: 4. Per the germline V gene, CDR1 is LNHDA and CDR2 is SQIVND (reference sequence).